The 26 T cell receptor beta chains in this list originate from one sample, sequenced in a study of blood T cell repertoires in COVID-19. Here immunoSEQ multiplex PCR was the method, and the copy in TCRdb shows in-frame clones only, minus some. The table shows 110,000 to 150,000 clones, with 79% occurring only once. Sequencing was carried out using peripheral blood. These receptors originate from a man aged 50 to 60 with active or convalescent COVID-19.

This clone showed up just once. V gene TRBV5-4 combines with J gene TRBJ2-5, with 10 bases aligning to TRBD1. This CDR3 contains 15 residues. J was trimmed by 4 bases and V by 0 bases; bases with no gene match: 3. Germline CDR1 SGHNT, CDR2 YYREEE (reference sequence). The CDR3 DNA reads TGTGCCAGCAGCTTGGAGGGGACAGGGGTAGAGACCCAGTACTTC. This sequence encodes CASSLEGTGVETQYF.

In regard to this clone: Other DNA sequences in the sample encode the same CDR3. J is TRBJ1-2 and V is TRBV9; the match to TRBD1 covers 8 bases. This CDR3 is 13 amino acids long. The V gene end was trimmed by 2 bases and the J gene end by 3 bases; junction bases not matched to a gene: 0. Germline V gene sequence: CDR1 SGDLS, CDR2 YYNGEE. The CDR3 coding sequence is TGTGCCAGCAGCGTGGACAGGGACTATGGCTACACCTTC. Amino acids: CASSVDRDYGYTF.

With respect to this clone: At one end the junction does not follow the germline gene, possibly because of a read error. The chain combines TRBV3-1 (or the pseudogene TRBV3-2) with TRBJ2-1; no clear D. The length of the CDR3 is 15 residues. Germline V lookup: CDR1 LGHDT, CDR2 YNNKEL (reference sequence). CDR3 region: CASRQDDRVRNEQFF. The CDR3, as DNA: TGTGCCAGCAGGCAAGATGACCGGGTCCGCAATGAGCAGTTCTTC.

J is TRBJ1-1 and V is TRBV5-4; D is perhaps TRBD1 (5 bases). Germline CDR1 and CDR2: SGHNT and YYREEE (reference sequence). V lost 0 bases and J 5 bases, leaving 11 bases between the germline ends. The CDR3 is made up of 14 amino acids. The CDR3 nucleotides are TGTGCCAGCAGCTTGGAAAGTCAGGGAACTGAAGCTTTCTTT. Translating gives CASSLESQGTEAFF.

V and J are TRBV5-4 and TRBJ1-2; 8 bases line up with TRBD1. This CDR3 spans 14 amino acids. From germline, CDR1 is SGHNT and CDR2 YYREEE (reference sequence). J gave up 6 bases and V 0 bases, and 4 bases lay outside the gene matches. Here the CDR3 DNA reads TGTGCCAGCAGCTTGGCCAGGGGGCGTGATGGCTACACCTTC. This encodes CASSLARGRDGYTF.

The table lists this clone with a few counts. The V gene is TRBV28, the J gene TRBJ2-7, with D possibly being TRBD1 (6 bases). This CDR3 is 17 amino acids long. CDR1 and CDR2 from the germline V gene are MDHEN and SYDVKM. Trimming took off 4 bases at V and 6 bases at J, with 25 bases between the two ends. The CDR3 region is CASSSTTGRADEGEQYF. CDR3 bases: TGTGCCAGCAGTTCAACTACAGGGAGAGCAGATGAGGGCGAGCAGTACTTC.

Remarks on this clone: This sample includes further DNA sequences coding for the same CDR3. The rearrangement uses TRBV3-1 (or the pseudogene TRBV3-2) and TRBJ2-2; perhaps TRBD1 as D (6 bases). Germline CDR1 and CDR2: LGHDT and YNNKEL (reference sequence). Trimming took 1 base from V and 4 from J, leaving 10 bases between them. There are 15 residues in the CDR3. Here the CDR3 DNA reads TGTGCCAGCAGCCAAGCAGGGGCGGGCACCGGGGAGCTGTTTTTT. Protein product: CASSQAGAGTGELFF.

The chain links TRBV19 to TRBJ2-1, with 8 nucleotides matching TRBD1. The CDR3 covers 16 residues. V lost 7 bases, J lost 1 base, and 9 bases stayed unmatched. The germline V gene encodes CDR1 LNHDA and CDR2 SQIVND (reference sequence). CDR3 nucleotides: TGTGCCAGTACCGGAGGACAGGGCTTTTCCTACAATGAGCAGTTCTTC. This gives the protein CASTGGQGFSYNEQFF.

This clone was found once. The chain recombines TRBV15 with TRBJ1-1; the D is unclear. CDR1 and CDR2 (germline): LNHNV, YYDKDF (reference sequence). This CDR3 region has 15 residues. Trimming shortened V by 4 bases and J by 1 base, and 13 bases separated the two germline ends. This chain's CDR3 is CATSTNPSGNTEAFF. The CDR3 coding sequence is TGTGCCACCAGCACTAATCCTAGTGGGAACACTGAAGCTTTCTTT.

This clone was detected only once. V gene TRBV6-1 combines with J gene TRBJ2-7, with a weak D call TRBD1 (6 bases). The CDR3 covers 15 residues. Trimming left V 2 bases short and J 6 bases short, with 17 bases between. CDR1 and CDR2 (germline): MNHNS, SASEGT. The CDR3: CASSEQGRSTGEQYF. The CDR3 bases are TGTGCCAGCAGTGAACAGGGGAGATCTACTGGCGAGCAGTACTTC.

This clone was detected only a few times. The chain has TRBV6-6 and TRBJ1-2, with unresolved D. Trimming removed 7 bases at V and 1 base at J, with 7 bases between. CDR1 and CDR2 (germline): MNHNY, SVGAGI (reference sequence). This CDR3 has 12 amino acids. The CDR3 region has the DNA TGTGCCAGCAAGGGAGATAACTATGGCTACACCTTC. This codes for CASKGDNYGYTF.

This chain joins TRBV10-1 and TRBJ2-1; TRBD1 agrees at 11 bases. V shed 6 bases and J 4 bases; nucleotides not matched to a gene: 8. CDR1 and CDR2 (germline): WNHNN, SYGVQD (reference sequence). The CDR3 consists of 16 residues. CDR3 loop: CASRDSGTGGYNEQFF. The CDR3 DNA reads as TGCGCCAGCAGGGACTCCGGGACAGGGGGATACAATGAGCAGTTCTTC.

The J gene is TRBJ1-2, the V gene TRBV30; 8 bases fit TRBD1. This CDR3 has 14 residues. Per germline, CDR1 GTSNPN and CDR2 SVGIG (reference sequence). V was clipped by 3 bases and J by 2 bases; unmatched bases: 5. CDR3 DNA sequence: TGTGCCTGGAGGGGGGACAGGAACAACTATGGCTACACCTTC. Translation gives CAWRGDRNNYGYTF.

The CDR3 here is CASSQNGLAGLDEQFF. The DNA for the CDR3 is TGTGCCAGCAGCCAAAACGGGCTAGCGGGATTAGATGAGCAGTTCTTC. The genes are TRBV3-1 (or the pseudogene TRBV3-2) and TRBJ2-1, with 9 bases matching TRBD2. Germline V lookup: CDR1 LGHDT, CDR2 YNNKEL (reference sequence). Trimming at V came to 2 bases and at J to 8 bases, leaving 10 bases not matched to a gene. CDR3 length: 16 amino acids.

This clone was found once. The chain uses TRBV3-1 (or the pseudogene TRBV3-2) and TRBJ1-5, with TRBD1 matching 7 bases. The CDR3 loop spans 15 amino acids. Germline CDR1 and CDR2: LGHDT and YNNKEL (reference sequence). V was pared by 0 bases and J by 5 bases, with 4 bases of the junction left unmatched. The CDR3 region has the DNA TGTGCCAGCAGCCAAGAAGGGGGCGCTCATCAGCCCCAGCATTTT. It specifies CASSQEGGAHQPQHF.

The CDR3 reads CASSPRTSSVEQYF. CDR3 bases: TGTGCCAGTAGTCCCCGGACTAGTTCGGTCGAGCAGTACTTC. V usage is TRBV19 and J usage is TRBJ2-7; 7 bases match TRBD2. After removal of 5 bases from V and 6 bases from J, the junction contained 10 bases not matched to a gene. CDR3 length equals 14 residues. The germline V gene encodes CDR1 LNHDA and CDR2 SQIVND (reference sequence).

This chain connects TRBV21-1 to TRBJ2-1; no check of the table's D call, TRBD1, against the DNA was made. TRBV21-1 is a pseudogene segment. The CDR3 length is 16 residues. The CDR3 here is CASSTPADRVFNEQFF. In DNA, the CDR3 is TGTGCCAGCAGCACCCCCGCCGACAGGGTGTTCAATGAGCAGTTCTTC.

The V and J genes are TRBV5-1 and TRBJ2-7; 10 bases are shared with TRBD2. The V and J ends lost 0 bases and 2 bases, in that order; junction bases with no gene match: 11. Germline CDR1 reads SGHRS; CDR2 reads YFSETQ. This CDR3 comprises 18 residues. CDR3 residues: CASSLAPSGSTAPYEQYF. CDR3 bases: TGCGCCAGCAGCTTGGCCCCTAGCGGGAGTACTGCTCCCTACGAGCAGTACTTC.

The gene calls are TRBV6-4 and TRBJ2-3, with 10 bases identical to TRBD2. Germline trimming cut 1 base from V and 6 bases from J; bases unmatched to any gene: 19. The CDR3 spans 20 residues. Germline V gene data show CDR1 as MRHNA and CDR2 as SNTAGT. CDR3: CASSDFGSWLAGAPLDTQYF. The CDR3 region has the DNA TGTGCCAGCAGTGACTTTGGGTCATGGCTAGCGGGAGCGCCCCTGGATACGCAGTATTTT.

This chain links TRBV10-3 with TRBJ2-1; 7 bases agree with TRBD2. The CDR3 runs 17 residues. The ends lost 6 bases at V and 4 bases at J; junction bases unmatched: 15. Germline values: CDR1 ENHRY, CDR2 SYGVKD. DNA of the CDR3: TGTGCCATCAGACCCGGGGCGGGGGATCAGGTTTACAATGAGCAGTTCTTC. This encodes CAIRPGAGDQVYNEQFF.

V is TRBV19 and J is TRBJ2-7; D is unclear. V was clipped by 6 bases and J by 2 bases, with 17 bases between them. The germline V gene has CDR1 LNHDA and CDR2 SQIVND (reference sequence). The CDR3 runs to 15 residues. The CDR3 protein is CASSPYLGATYEQYF. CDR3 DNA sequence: TGTGCCAGTAGCCCCTACCTAGGCGCTACCTACGAGCAGTACTTC.

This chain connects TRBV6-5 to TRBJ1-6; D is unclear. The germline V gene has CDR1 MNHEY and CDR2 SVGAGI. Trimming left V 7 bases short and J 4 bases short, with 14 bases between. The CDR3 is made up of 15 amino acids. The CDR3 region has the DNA TGTGCCAGCACCCTGGGAGGAGAGTATAATTCACCCCTCCACTTT. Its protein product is CASTLGGEYNSPLHF.

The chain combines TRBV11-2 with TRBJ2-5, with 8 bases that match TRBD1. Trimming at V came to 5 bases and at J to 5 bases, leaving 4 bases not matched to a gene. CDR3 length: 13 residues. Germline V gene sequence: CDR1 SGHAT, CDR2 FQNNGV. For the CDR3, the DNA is TGTGCCAGCAGCCAGGGGGCCTGGGAGACCCAGTACTTC. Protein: CASSQGAWETQYF.

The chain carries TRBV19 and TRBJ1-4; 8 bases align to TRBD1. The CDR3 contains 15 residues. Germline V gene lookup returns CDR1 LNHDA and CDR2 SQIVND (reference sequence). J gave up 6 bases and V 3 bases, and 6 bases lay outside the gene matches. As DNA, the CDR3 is TGTGCCAGTAGTATCCCAGGGGGCCCTCATGAAAAACTGTTTTTT. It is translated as CASSIPGGPHEKLFF.

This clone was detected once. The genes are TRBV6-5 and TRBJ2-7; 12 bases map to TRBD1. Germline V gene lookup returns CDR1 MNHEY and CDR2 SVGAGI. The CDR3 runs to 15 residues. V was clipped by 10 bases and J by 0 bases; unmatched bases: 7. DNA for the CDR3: TGTGCCACCGGGACAGGGGGCAGGAGCTCCTACGAGCAGTACTTC. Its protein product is CATGTGGRSSYEQYF.

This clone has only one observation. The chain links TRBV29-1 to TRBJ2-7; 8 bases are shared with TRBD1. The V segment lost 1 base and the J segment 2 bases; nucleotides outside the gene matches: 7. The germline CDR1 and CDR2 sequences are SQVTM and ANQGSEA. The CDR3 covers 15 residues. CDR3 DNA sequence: TGCAGCGTTGAAGGCGGCGAACAGGGGGCCTACGAGCAGTACTTC. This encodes CSVEGGEQGAYEQYF.